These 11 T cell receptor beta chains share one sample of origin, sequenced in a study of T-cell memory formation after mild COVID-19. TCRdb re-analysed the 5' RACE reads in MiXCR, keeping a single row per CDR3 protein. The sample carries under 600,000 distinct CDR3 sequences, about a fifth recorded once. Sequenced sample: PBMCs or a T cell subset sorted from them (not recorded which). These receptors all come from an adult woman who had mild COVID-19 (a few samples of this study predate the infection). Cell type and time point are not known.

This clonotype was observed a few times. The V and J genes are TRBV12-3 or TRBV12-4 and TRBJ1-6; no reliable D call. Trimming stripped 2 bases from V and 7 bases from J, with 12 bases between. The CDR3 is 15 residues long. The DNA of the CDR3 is TGTGCCAGCAGTTTACAGGCCCTAAGCAATTCACCCCTCCACTTT. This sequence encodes CASSLQALSNSPLHF.

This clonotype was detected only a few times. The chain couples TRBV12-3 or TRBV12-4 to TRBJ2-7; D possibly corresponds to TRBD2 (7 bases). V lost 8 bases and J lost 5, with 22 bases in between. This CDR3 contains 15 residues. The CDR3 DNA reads TGTGCCAGCCCCATAATCGGTGGGGGGGCAAACGAGCAGTACTTC. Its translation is CASPIIGGGANEQYF.

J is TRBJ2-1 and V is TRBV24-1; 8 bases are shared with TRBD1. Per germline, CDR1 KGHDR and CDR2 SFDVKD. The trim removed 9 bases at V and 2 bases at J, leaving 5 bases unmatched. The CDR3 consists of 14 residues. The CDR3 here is CATEPTGAYNEQFF. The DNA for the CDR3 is TGTGCCACCGAACCGACAGGGGCCTACAATGAGCAGTTCTTC.

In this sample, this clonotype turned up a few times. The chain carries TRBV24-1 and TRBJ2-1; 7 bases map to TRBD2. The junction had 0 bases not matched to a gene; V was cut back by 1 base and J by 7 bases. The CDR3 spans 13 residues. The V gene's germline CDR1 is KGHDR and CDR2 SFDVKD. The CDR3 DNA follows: TGTGCCACCAGTGATTTAGCGGGGAATGAGCAGTTCTTC. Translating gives CATSDLAGNEQFF.

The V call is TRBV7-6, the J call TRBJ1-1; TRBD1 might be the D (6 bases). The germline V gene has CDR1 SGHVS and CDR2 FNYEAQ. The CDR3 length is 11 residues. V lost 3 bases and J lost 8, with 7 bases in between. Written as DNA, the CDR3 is TGTGCCAGCAGCTTGGGACACGAAGCTTTCTTT. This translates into CASSLGHEAFF.

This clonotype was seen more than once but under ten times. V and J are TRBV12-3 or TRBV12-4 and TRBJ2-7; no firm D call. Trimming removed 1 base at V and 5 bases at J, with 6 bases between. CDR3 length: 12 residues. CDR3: CASSLVTDEQYF. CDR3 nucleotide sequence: TGTGCCAGCAGTTTAGTAACGGACGAGCAGTACTTC.

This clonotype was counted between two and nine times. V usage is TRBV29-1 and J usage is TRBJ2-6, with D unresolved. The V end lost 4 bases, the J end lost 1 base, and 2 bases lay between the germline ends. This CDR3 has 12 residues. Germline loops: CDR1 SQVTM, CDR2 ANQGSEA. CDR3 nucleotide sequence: TGCAGCGTTGTTTCTGGGGCCAACGTCCTGACTTTC. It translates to CSVVSGANVLTF.

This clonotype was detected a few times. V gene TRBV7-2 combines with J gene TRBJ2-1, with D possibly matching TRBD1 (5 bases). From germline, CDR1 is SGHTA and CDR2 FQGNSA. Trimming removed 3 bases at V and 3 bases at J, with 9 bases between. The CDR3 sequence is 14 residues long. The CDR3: CASSFRQSYNEQFF. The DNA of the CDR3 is TGTGCCAGCAGCTTCCGACAGAGCTACAATGAGCAGTTCTTC.

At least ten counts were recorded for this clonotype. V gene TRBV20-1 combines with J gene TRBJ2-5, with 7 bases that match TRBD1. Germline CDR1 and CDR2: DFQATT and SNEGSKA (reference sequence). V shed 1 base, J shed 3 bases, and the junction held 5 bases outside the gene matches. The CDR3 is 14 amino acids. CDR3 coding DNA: TGCAGTGCTAGAGTCTGGGACAGAAAAGAGACCCAGTACTTC. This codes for CSARVWDRKETQYF.

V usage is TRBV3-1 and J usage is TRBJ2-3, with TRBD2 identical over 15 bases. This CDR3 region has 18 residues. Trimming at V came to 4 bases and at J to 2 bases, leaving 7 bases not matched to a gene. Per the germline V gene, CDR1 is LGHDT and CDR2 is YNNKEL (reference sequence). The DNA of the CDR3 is TGTGCCAGCAGCCGGGGAGGACTAGCGGGGGGGTACACAGATACGCAGTATTTT. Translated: CASSRGGLAGGYTDTQYF.

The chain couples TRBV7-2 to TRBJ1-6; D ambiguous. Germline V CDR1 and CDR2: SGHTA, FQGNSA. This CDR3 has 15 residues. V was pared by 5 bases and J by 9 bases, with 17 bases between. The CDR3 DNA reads TGTGCCAGCAGCCCAGATAGACAATTCGTTTCACCCCTCCACTTT. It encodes CASSPDRQFVSPLHF.